This is a list of T cell receptor beta chains from one sample in a study of T-cell reconstitution after alpha-beta-depleted transplantation in children. TCRdb used MiXCR to reprocess the PCR reads, holding one entry per CDR3 protein. Of about 200,000 distinct CDR3 sequences in the sample, approximately 7% were seen once. The sequenced sample was PBMCs, obtained before TCRalphabeta/CD19-depleted stem cell transplant. The receptors here all came from a boy aged 2 to 10 with acute lymphoblastic leukemia, due to receive a stem cell transplant. The conserved cysteine and the conserved F or W are not part of the CDR3 here.

v_call	j_call	cdr3_aa
TRBV20-1	TRBJ1-5	SARGRLARPQH
TRBV7-9	TRBJ1-2	ASSLATGGVGYT
TRBV29-1	TRBJ2-3	SVGGDTQY
TRBV2	TRBJ2-1	ASSGWTSGGYNEQF
TRBV25-1	TRBJ1-1	ASSEVIQGNAEAF
TRBV4-3	TRBJ2-1	ASSPTGVNEQF
TRBV14	TRBJ2-5	ASSQLAGPQETQY
TRBV4-3	TRBJ2-6	ASSQVGSSGANVLT
TRBV7-2	TRBJ2-7	ASSLRGGSSYEQY
TRBV24-1	TRBJ1-2	ATSTWAGYGYT
TRBV19	TRBJ1-1	ASSQGATEAF
TRBV3-1	TRBJ2-7	ASSQGHLTYEQY
TRBV6-5	TRBJ2-3	ASSYSQLGSTDTQY
TRBV7-9	TRBJ2-1	ASPSGGKGDGNEQF
TRBV7-2	TRBJ2-3	ASSLAPPSGGSDTQY
TRBV29-1	TRBJ1-1	SDGEAF
TRBV7-2	TRBJ1-1	ASSRFGRTEAF
TRBV7-3	TRBJ2-7	ASSPGGANGIQQY
TRBV12-3/TRBV12-4	TRBJ2-7	ASSSRVEQY
TRBV6-1	TRBJ1-2	ASRTSGTGTYGYT
TRBV20-1	TRBJ2-3	SAPRLAGAKGATDTQY
TRBV6-2/TRBV6-3	TRBJ1-1	ASNTRTDSTEAF
TRBV7-2	TRBJ2-3	ASSLAPLAGMTDTQY
TRBV12-3/TRBV12-4	TRBJ1-4	ASSHTGGAFGEKLF
TRBV5-1	TRBJ2-7	ASRMTGGPTVYEQY
TRBV28	TRBJ2-7	ASRSLQGAKDEQY
TRBV5-1	TRBJ2-2	ANTGELF
TRBV10-3	TRBJ2-3	AISGAGGPGDTQY
TRBV12-3/TRBV12-4	TRBJ2-2	ASSSRDRGIGELF
TRBV6-2/TRBV6-3	TRBJ2-2	ASSYLGVRNTGELF
TRBV4-2	TRBJ2-1	ASSQEEGLAGGPWNEQF
TRBV7-9	TRBJ1-3	ASSLYKEFSGNTIY
TRBV12-3/TRBV12-4	TRBJ1-1	ASSLRVTEAF
TRBV7-9	TRBJ1-1	ASSVGGGTEAF
TRBV27	TRBJ2-7	ASAPRASYEQY
TRBV7-8	TRBJ2-2	ASSAGTGLPRELF
TRBV2	TRBJ2-3	ASSFGTSGADTQY
TRBV7-6	TRBJ2-7	ASILAPQGRDEQY
TRBV5-5	TRBJ2-5	ASSPPPLQETQY
TRBV20-1	TRBJ2-2	SARGLAGANTGELF